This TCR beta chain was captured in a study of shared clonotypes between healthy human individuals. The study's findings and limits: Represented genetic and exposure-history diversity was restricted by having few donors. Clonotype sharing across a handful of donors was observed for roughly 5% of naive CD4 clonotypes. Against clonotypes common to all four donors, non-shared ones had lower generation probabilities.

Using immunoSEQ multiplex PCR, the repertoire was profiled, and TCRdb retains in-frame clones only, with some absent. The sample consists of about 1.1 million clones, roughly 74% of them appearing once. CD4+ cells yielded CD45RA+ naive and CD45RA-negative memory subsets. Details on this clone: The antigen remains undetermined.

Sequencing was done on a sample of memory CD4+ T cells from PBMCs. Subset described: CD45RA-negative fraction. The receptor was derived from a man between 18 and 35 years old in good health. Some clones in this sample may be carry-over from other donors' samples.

CDR3 nucleotides: TGTGCCAGCAGTGATGGTGGCGGCTACACCTTC. As protein: CASSDGGGYTF. The gene calls are TRBV6-6 and TRBJ1-2; D not resolved. This CDR3 spans 11 amino acids. Germline loops: CDR1 MNHNY, CDR2 SVGAGI (reference sequence). The V and J ends lost 5 bases and 8 bases respectively, with 9 bases between them.